These T cell receptor beta chains were read from a single sample in a study of metastatic and nonmetastatic thyroid tumors. Via MiXCR, TCRdb re-called the PCR reads. Here the sample spans around 16,000 clones, roughly 26% being singletons. Sample: adjacent normal tissue. These receptors were taken from a female donor with papillary thyroid cancer or a benign thyroid nodule (not recorded which). Some clones in this sample may be carry-over from other donors' samples. CDR3s include the opening cysteine and the closing phenylalanine or tryptophan. Each record gives: CDR3 protein, CDR3 DNA, V gene, J gene, clone size, D gene. A D gene is named only where the DNA matches it firmly. The listing skips clone size in some rows; elsewhere it reads once, few, many or a size class.

CDR3aa: CASTPGTISYNEQFF; CDR3nt: TGTGCCAGCACTCCCGGGACAATCTCCTACAATGAGCAGTTCTTC; v_gene: TRBV9; j_gene: TRBJ2-1; abundance: -; d_gene: -
CDR3aa: CASSLGGVEANYGYTF; CDR3nt: TGTGCCAGCAGCTTAGGAGGAGTGGAAGCCAACTATGGCTACACCTTC; v_gene: TRBV11-2; j_gene: TRBJ1-2; abundance: -; d_gene: -
CDR3aa: CASAPPRGTPNTEAFF; CDR3nt: TGTGCCAGCGCCCCTCCTAGGGGGACACCGAACACTGAAGCTTTCTTT; v_gene: TRBV27; j_gene: TRBJ1-1; abundance: few; d_gene: -
CDR3aa: CSAKTGAGLVGGEQFF; CDR3nt: TGCAGTGCTAAGACAGGTGCGGGGCTAGTTGGGGGTGAGCAGTTCTTC; v_gene: TRBV20-1; j_gene: TRBJ2-1; abundance: -; d_gene: -
CDR3aa: CASSPSAGGPVEQYF; CDR3nt: TGTGCCAGCAGCCCCTCAGCGGGAGGGCCGGTCGAGCAGTACTTC; v_gene: TRBV7-2; j_gene: TRBJ2-7; abundance: few; d_gene: TRBD2
CDR3aa: CAISVFEGRRTDTQYF; CDR3nt: TGTGCCATCAGTGTATTCGAGGGGAGGCGCACAGATACGCAGTATTTT; v_gene: TRBV10-3; j_gene: TRBJ2-3; abundance: -; d_gene: -
CDR3aa: CASSLGQGAGNTIYF; CDR3nt: TGTGCTAGCAGCTTAGGGCAGGGGGCTGGAAACACCATATATTTT; v_gene: TRBV7-7; j_gene: TRBJ1-3; abundance: -; d_gene: TRBD1
CDR3aa: CASSTAHPTNEKLFF; CDR3nt: TGTGCCAGTAGTACGGCCCACCCAACTAATGAAAAACTGTTTTTT; v_gene: TRBV19; j_gene: TRBJ1-4; abundance: -; d_gene: -
CDR3aa: CASSLVSETQYF; CDR3nt: TGTGCCAGCAGCTTAGTATCGGAGACCCAGTACTTC; v_gene: TRBV7-8; j_gene: TRBJ2-5; abundance: few; d_gene: -
CDR3aa: CASTSPLGLFYEQYF; CDR3nt: TGTGCCAGCACATCACCCTTGGGACTGTTCTACGAGCAGTACTTC; v_gene: TRBV11-2; j_gene: TRBJ2-7; abundance: -; d_gene: -
CDR3aa: CASSPGTGEQFF; CDR3nt: TGTGCCAGCAGCCCGGGGACAGGGGAGCAGTTCTTC; v_gene: TRBV7-3; j_gene: TRBJ2-1; abundance: few; d_gene: TRBD1
CDR3aa: CASSEEGGANYEQYF; CDR3nt: TGTGCCAGCAGTGAAGAGGGAGGCGCAAACTACGAGCAGTACTTC; v_gene: TRBV6-1; j_gene: TRBJ2-7; abundance: -; d_gene: -
CDR3aa: CASSGQEDNTGELFF; CDR3nt: TGTGCCAGCAGTGGACAGGAAGACAACACCGGGGAGCTGTTTTTT; v_gene: TRBV2; j_gene: TRBJ2-2; abundance: few; d_gene: -
CDR3aa: CASSQSTAPGNTIYF; CDR3nt: TGTGCCAGCAGCCAATCTACGGCGCCTGGAAACACCATATATTTT; v_gene: TRBV16; j_gene: TRBJ1-3; abundance: medium-sized; d_gene: -
CDR3aa: CASSLIGSSYNEQFF; CDR3nt: TGTGCCAGCAGTTTAATAGGGAGCTCCTACAATGAGCAGTTCTTC; v_gene: TRBV12-3/TRBV12-4; j_gene: TRBJ2-1; abundance: few; d_gene: -
CDR3aa: CAGGGRDEVNEQFF; CDR3nt: TGTGCCGGAGGGGGCAGGGACGAGGTCAATGAGCAGTTCTTC; v_gene: TRBV27; j_gene: TRBJ2-1; abundance: -; d_gene: -
CDR3aa: CVSSPRATSEAFF; CDR3nt: TGTGTCAGCAGCCCGAGGGCGACTAGTGAAGCTTTCTTT; v_gene: TRBV16; j_gene: TRBJ1-1; abundance: few; d_gene: -
CDR3aa: CASSLKLALYEQYF; CDR3nt: TGTGCCAGCAGTTTAAAACTAGCGCTCTACGAGCAGTACTTC; v_gene: TRBV28; j_gene: TRBJ2-7; abundance: few; d_gene: TRBD2
CDR3aa: CASSLGSHYEQYF; CDR3nt: TGTGCCAGCAGTTTAGGGTCCCACTACGAGCAGTACTTC; v_gene: TRBV28; j_gene: TRBJ2-7; abundance: -; d_gene: -
CDR3aa: CASSYSGQGASPLHF; CDR3nt: TGTGCCAGCAGTTACTCGGGACAGGGGGCTTCACCCCTCCACTTT; v_gene: TRBV6-5; j_gene: TRBJ1-6; abundance: few; d_gene: TRBD1
CDR3aa: CASSVGLDLYEQYF; CDR3nt: TGTGCCAGCAGCGTAGGACTAGACCTATACGAGCAGTACTTC; v_gene: TRBV9; j_gene: TRBJ2-7; abundance: -; d_gene: -
CDR3aa: CASSEARGGGKTQYF; CDR3nt: TGTGCCAGCAGTGAAGCGCGGGGGGGCGGGAAGACCCAGTACTTC; v_gene: TRBV2; j_gene: TRBJ2-5; abundance: few; d_gene: TRBD2
CDR3aa: CASSQGQLSYEQYF; CDR3nt: TGCGCCAGCAGCCAAGGGCAGCTCTCCTACGAGCAGTACTTC; v_gene: TRBV4-1; j_gene: TRBJ2-7; abundance: -; d_gene: -
CDR3aa: CASSLEWNYGHTF; CDR3nt: TGTGCCAGCAGCTTAGAGTGGAACTATGGCCACACCTTC; v_gene: TRBV11-2; j_gene: TRBJ1-2; abundance: -; d_gene: -
CDR3aa: CASSVIPGAAGANVLTF; CDR3nt: TGTGCCAGCAGCGTTATTCCTGGGGCCGCTGGGGCCAACGTCCTGACTTTC; v_gene: TRBV9; j_gene: TRBJ2-6; abundance: -; d_gene: -
CDR3aa: CASSLFGTDTDTQYF; CDR3nt: TGTGCCAGCAGCTTATTCGGGACAGACACAGATACGCAGTATTTT; v_gene: TRBV11-2; j_gene: TRBJ2-3; abundance: -; d_gene: TRBD1
CDR3aa: CASRRGVREGPDTQYF; CDR3nt: TGTGCCAGCAGGAGAGGGGTGCGGGAGGGCCCAGATACGCAGTATTTT; v_gene: TRBV28; j_gene: TRBJ2-3; abundance: few; d_gene: TRBD2
CDR3aa: CSALQDLGGTGELFF; CDR3nt: TGCAGTGCTCTACAGGACCTTGGGGGCACCGGGGAGCTGTTTTTT; v_gene: TRBV20-1; j_gene: TRBJ2-2; abundance: -; d_gene: -
CDR3aa: CATSRGGGRPYGYTF; CDR3nt: TGTGCCACCAGCAGAGGGGGGGGGCGGCCCTATGGCTACACCTTC; v_gene: TRBV15; j_gene: TRBJ1-2; abundance: -; d_gene: -